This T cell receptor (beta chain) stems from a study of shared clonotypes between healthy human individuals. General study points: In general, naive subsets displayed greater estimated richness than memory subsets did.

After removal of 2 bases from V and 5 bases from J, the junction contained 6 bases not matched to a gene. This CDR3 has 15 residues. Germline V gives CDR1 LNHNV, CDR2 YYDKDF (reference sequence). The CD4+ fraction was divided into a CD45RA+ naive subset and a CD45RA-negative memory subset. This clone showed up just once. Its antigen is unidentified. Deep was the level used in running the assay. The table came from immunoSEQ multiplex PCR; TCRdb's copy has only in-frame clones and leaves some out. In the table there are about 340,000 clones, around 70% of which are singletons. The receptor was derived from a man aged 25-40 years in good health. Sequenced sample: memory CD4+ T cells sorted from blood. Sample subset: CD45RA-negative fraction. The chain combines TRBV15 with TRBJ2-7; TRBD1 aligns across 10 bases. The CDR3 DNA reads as TGTGCCACCAGCAGATTGGACAGGGGGGTCAACGAGCAGTACTTC. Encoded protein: CATSRLDRGVNEQYF. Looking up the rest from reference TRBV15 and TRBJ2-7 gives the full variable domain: DAMVIQNPRYQVTQFGKPVTLSCSQTLNHNVMYWYQQKSSQAPKLLFHYYDKDFNNEADTPDNFQSRRPNTSFCFLDIRSPGLGDTAMYLCATSRLDRGVNEQYFGPGTRLTVT.